These T cell receptor beta chains were read from a single sample in a study of blood T cell repertoires in COVID-19. Using immunoSEQ multiplex PCR, the repertoire was profiled, and TCRdb retains in-frame clones only, with some absent. The sample contains some 140,000 clones, around 73% of which appear only once. Sequencing was carried out using peripheral blood. These receptors originate from a man aged 60 to 69 who had recovered from COVID-19. CDR3s include the opening cysteine and the closing phenylalanine or tryptophan. The D gene is left open where the match is weak. Size is stated for part of the rows, as once, few or many counts, or as a class when the clone is expanded.

J: TRBJ2-2
size: few
V: TRBV3-1/TRBV3-2
D: -
length: 15
DNA: TGTGCCAGCAGCCAAGGACATTCGAACACCGGGGAGCTGTTTTTT
CDR3: CASSQGHSNTGELFF

J: TRBJ1-1
size: -
V: TRBV14
D: TRBD1
length: 13
DNA: TGTGCCAGCAGCCAAGAAGGACAGGGGGGAGCTTTCTTT
CDR3: CASSQEGQGGAFF

J: TRBJ1-5
size: -
V: TRBV12-3/TRBV12-4
D: -
length: 13
DNA: TGTGCCAGCAGCCCCGGGGGAGGACAGCCCCAGCATTTT
CDR3: CASSPGGGQPQHF

J: TRBJ1-5
size: -
V: TRBV10-3
D: -
length: 13
DNA: TGTGCCATCAGTGAGAGTGGAGGAGGGCCCCAGCATTTT
CDR3: CAISESGGGPQHF

J: TRBJ1-2
size: -
V: TRBV18
D: -
length: 13
DNA: TGTGCCAGCTCACCACCTGAGGGTAATGGCTACACCTTC
CDR3: CASSPPEGNGYTF

J: TRBJ2-5
size: once
V: TRBV5-1
D: TRBD2
length: 17
DNA: TGCGCCAGCAGCTTGGGGACTAGCGGGAGGCCCCAAGAGACCCAGTACTTC
CDR3: CASSLGTSGRPQETQYF

J: TRBJ2-7
size: -
V: TRBV5-6
D: -
length: 14
DNA: TGTGCCAGCAGCTTGTCCCAGGGTACCTACGAGCAGTACTTC
CDR3: CASSLSQGTYEQYF

J: TRBJ1-3
size: -
V: TRBV6-1
D: -
length: 15
DNA: TGTGCCAGCAGTGACGGCAGGCAAGCTGGAAACACCATATATTTT
CDR3: CASSDGRQAGNTIYF

J: TRBJ1-1
size: -
V: TRBV20-1
D: -
length: 11
DNA: TGCAGTGCCGAGGGGAACACTGAAGCTTTCTTT
CDR3: CSAEGNTEAFF

J: TRBJ1-2
size: -
V: TRBV14
D: -
length: 14
DNA: TGTGCCAGCAGCCAAGATCGGGGGTATGGTGGCTACACCTTC
CDR3: CASSQDRGYGGYTF

J: TRBJ1-4
size: -
V: TRBV19
D: TRBD1
length: 13
DNA: TGTGCCAGTAGCCCCGCAGGGGGTGAAAAACTGTTTTTT
CDR3: CASSPAGGEKLFF

J: TRBJ1-5
size: -
V: TRBV19
D: TRBD1
length: 14
DNA: TGTGCCAGTAGATATACAGGGGAAAATCAGCCCCAGCATTTT
CDR3: CASRYTGENQPQHF

J: TRBJ2-7
size: -
V: TRBV6-6
D: TRBD1
length: 16
DNA: TGTGCCAGCAGTCCTCCGGGACAGGGGACGACCTACGAGCAGTACTTC
CDR3: CASSPPGQGTTYEQYF

J: TRBJ2-5
size: -
V: TRBV7-2
D: TRBD1
length: 16
DNA: TGTGCCAGCAGCCGGGACAGGGCCCTCCGGGGGGAGACCCAGTACTTC
CDR3: CASSRDRALRGETQYF

J: TRBJ2-1
size: -
V: TRBV5-1
D: TRBD2
length: 18
DNA: TGCGCCAGCAGCCCATTCCCCACTAGCGGGGGGCTGGGGGATGAGCAGTTCTTC
CDR3: CASSPFPTSGGLGDEQFF

J: TRBJ1-3
size: -
V: TRBV3-1/TRBV3-2
D: -
length: 12
DNA: TGTGCCAGCAGCCCTTCTGGAAACACCATATATTTT
CDR3: CASSPSGNTIYF

J: TRBJ1-2
size: -
V: TRBV10-3
D: TRBD1
length: 19
DNA: TGTGCCATCAGTGAGTTGGGAAGGGGACAGGGGGCCGGTAACTATGGCTACACCTTC
CDR3: CAISELGRGQGAGNYGYTF

J: TRBJ2-1
size: few
V: TRBV6-5
D: TRBD2
length: 16
DNA: TGTGCCAGCAGTTACGAGGGACTAGCGGGCCACAATGAGCAGTTCTTC
CDR3: CASSYEGLAGHNEQFF

J: TRBJ1-1
size: -
V: TRBV10-3
D: -
length: 15
DNA: TGTGCCATCAGTGATGCGGGACTGGCGAACACTGAAGCTTTCTTT
CDR3: CAISDAGLANTEAFF

J: TRBJ2-2
size: few
V: TRBV7-2
D: TRBD2
length: 17
DNA: TGTGCCAGCTCCTGGACTAGCGGGGGGGGAAACACCGGGGAGCTGTTTTTT
CDR3: CASSWTSGGGNTGELFF

J: TRBJ2-6
size: -
V: TRBV5-1
D: TRBD2
length: 17
DNA: TGCGCCAGCAGCCCCGGGGGAGGGAGCTCTGGGGCCAACGTCCTGACTTTC
CDR3: CASSPGGGSSGANVLTF

J: TRBJ2-1
size: -
V: TRBV28
D: -
length: 12
DNA: TGTGCCAGCAGTTCCCAGGGGAATGAGCAGTTCTTC
CDR3: CASSSQGNEQFF

J: TRBJ1-6
size: -
V: TRBV5-6
D: TRBD1
length: 16
DNA: TGTGCCAGCAGCTGGACCGGGACAGGGCGGCATTCACCCCTCCACTTT
CDR3: CASSWTGTGRHSPLHF

J: TRBJ1-2
size: -
V: TRBV6-2/TRBV6-3
D: -
length: 14
DNA: TGTGCCAGCAGTTACTCGGGACTGAACTATGGCTACACCTTC
CDR3: CASSYSGLNYGYTF